This T cell receptor (beta chain) was identified in a study of memory CD4+ T cells and cytomegalovirus serostatus. About the research overall: This sample comes from healthy Belgian adults, under 10 CMV seropositive, approximately 23 seronegative.

Single viable CD3+CD4+CD8-CD45RO+ cells were sorted as the memory CD4+ T cells. The repertoire was sequenced with immunoSEQ multiplex PCR; TCRdb's copy has only in-frame clones and lacks some. The data show about 100,000 clones, over 70% seen once. The germline V and J ends were trimmed by 2 bases and 6 bases, with 18 bases remaining between them. This CDR3 region has 16 residues. Germline V gene sequence: CDR1 MNHNS, CDR2 SASEGT. The clonotype originates from an adult in good health and CMV-seropositive. Material: memory CD4+ T cells from blood. The chain carries TRBV6-1 and TRBJ2-3; unclear D gene. CDR3 in amino acids: CASSELGAQNADTQYF. CDR3 sequence (DNA): TGTGCCAGCAGTGAACTCGGAGCCCAGAACGCCGATACGCAGTATTTT.